The sequence of this TCR beta chain was determined in a study of T cell responses to AZD1222 COVID-19 vaccine. Broader study findings: Just a handful of people given AZD1222 tested seropositive at baseline.

The method was immunoSEQ multiplex PCR; TCRdb's version includes in-frame clones alone and lacks a portion of them. This table has approximately 67,000 clones, about nine tenths appearing once. With regard to this clone: Its antigen remains unknown.

Germline V gene sequence: CDR1 SGDLS, CDR2 YYNGEE. With 3 bases removed from V and 8 bases from J, the gap between germline ends came to 6 bases. This CDR3 spans 11 amino acids. The rearrangement joins TRBV9 to TRBJ2-1; D is ambiguous. Here the sequenced sample was peripheral blood, taken on day 0 of AZD1222 vaccination. The sequence came from an adult in good health. This CDR3 reads CASSAEDEQFF. In DNA form, the CDR3 reads TGTGCCAGCAGCGCCGAGGATGAGCAGTTCTTC.